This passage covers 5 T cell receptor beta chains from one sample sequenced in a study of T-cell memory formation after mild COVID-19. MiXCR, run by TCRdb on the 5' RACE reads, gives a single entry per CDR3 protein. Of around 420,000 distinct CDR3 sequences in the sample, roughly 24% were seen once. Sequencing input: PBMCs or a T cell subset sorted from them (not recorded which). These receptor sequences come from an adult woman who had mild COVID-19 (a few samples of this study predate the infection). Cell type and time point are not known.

DNA for the CDR3: TGCAGTGCTAGAGATTCAGGGGCGTGGCGAGAGCAGTTCTTC. Protein: CSARDSGAWREQFF. The gene calls are TRBV20-1 and TRBJ2-1; maybe TRBD1 (6 bases). V was clipped by 0 bases and J by 10 bases, with 16 bases between them. The CDR3 consists of 14 residues. Per the germline V gene, CDR1 is DFQATT and CDR2 is SNEGSKA (reference sequence).

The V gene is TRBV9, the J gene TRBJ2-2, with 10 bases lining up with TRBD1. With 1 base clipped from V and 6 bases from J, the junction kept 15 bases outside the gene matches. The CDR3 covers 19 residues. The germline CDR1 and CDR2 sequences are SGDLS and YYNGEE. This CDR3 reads CASSVSRGQGVIRPGELFF. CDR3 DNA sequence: TGTGCCAGCAGCGTAAGCAGAGGACAGGGGGTAATTCGACCCGGGGAGCTGTTTTTT.

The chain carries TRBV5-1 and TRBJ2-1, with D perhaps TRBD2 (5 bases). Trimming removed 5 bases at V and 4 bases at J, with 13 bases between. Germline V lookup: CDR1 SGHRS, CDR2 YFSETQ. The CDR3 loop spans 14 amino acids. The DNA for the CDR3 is TGCGCCAGCAGAGAAGCGGAGACTTACAATGAGCAGTTCTTC. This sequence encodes CASREAETYNEQFF.

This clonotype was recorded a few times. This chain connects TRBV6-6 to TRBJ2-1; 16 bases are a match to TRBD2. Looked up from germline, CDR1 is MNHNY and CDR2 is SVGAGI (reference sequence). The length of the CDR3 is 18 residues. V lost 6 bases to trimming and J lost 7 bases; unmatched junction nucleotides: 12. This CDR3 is CASSSPGLAGGPHNEQFF. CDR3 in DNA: TGTGCCAGCAGCTCCCCGGGACTAGCGGGGGGGCCTCATAATGAGCAGTTCTTC.

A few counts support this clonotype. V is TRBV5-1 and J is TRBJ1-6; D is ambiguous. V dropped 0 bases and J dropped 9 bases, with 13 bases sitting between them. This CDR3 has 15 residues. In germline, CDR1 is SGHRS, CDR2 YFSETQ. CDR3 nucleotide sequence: TGCGCCAGCAGCTTGGGGCAGGTAGAAAGTTCACCCCTCCACTTT. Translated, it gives CASSLGQVESSPLHF.